This T cell receptor beta chain appears in the sequencing data of a study of memory CD4+ T cells and cytomegalovirus serostatus (dated by TCRdb to about 2019). Notes on the research overall: The cohort comprised around 35 healthy Belgian adults, 9 CMV seropositive and about 24 CMV seronegative. CD4+ memory TCRbeta repertoires of a Belgian cohort with known cytomegalovirus serostatus were sequenced in order to replicate a published TCR-based CMV serostatus classifier. What the research found in general, with its limitations: The results were interpreted as suggesting that the CMV-associated TCR signature is mostly present in the CD4+ memory repertoire. Of 164 previously reported CMV-associated TCRbeta sequences, 55 to 75 appeared in the CD4+ memory repertoires, each in one to five individuals. On the Belgian cohort, the classifier based on the original framework reached a median bootstrapped AUC of 0.95, with a 95% CI of 0.76-1.00. CMV serostatus prediction reached a median bootstrapped AUC of 0.95 with the original framework and just over 0.9 with a US-trained random forest. Only CD4+CD45RO+ memory cells were sequenced, in contrast to the original study, which included naive and memory CD4+ and CD8+ populations.

The Quick-DNA Microprep Kit was used to extract genomic DNA from the sorted cells. Amplification of TCRbeta DNA was done with the immunoSEQ hsTCRbeta kit, following the protocol from the manufacturer. An Illumina MiSeq instrument was used to sequence the TCRbeta libraries. Per the source publication's procedure: After out-of-frame sequences were removed, millions of distinct TCRbeta sequences remained, averaging around 67,000 per individual. Each individual was scored by the count of fewer than 200 previously reported CMV-associated TCRbeta sequences and the total productive distinct TCRbeta count. A beta-binomial model was reimplemented in Python, and random forests from scikit-learn, run with default parameters, were trained on data from the US cohort. Classifier performance on the Belgian cohort was summarized as median AUC with percentile confidence intervals over 10,000 bootstrap iterations. The source is immuneACCESS, and TCRdb retained only in-frame sequences with V and J called. Part of the clones is not carried over; for the studies checked, unresolved V genes explain less than half of this, and the remainder is unexplained. V and J calls and clone size are given by that table; D and trimming were obtained from the DNA. In all, the sample holds about 80,000 clones, and more than 70% of those were seen once. Roughly 0.85% of the sample is taken by the ten largest.

A FACSAria II was used to sort memory CD4+ T cells, defined as single viable CD3+CD4+CD8-CD45RO+ cells. To determine CMV serostatus, a Roche Elecsys assay was used that detects serum IgG against CMV pp150, pp28, p38 and p52. After thawing, total CD4+ T cells were enriched by positive selection with CD4 magnetic microbeads. The samples came from a different study that was designed specifically to examine the CD4+ T cell memory repertoire. Peripheral blood mononuclear cells were isolated and cryopreserved according to standard operating procedures, and serum was kept at -80 degrees C. CD3-PerCP (BW264/56), CD4-APC (RPA-T4), CD45RO-PE (UCHT1) and CD8-Pacific Orange (3B5) antibodies were used for staining, and non-viable cells were excluded with Sytox blue. Comment on this clone: Which antigen it targets is not known. Per-base quality was not reported, and no clone a single base away is much larger than it.

CDR1 and CDR2, looked up from the germline V gene, are SGHTA and FQGNSA. The CDR3 numbers 13 residues from cysteine through phenylalanine. Only the CDR3 part of the read is kept: 39 bases, read in frame from the first base. Trimming at the junction amounts to 4 bases on V and 0 bases on J, and the germline ends lie 7 bases apart. The clonotype was recovered from an adult in good health and CMV-seronegative. Input material: memory CD4+ T cells from blood. The rearranged chain carries TRBV7-2 and TRBJ2-7, with the D gene uncertain. This receptor carries the CDR3 CASSWAGSYEQYF. The DNA sequence is as follows: TGTGCCAGCAGCTGGGCTGGCTCCTACGAGCAGTACTTC.